Ten or more counts support the clone carrying this T cell receptor (beta chain). Its antigen is undetermined. Genomic DNA acted as the template from which TCR beta VDJ combination and CDR3 sequence profiling were carried out. TCRdb fed the reads into MiXCR, producing one record per CDR3 protein. The table includes 180,000 or so distinct CDR3 sequences, 35% to 50% detected once. The data stem from a study of CD8+CD57+ T cells in acquired aplastic anemia. Study context: Across the sorted CD4+ and CD8+ cells, DNA amounts averaged roughly 3 ug. CD4+ reads averaged roughly 11 million in healthy donors. Points from the study as a whole: With respect to CD8+ Simpson's diversity, patients and controls did not differ significantly. Approximately 28 CD8+ CDR3 sequences were shared between patients and controls.

Germline CDR1 is DFQATT and CDR2 is SNEGSKA (reference sequence). V dropped 2 bases and J dropped 5 bases, with 12 bases sitting between them. This CDR3 contains 14 residues. Sequencing was performed on sorted CD4+, CD8+, or CD8+CD57+ T cells (not recorded which) from PBMCs. This sequence joins TRBV20-1 and TRBJ2-2; possibly TRBD2 for D (6 bases). The sequence derives from a human donor in good health. The CDR3 coding sequence is TGCAGTGCTAGATTACGCGGGATTACCGGGGAGCTGTTTTTT. Amino acids: CSARLRGITGELFF.